The entry below gives a single T cell receptor beta chain sequence along with its context. Clones were sequenced by immunoSEQ multiplex PCR, and TCRdb holds only the in-frame ones, with some missing. Here the sample spans some 4,200 clones, roughly 81% being singletons. This specimen belongs to a study of immune evolution from preneoplasia to lung adenocarcinoma. The CDR3 extends over 11 amino acids. V was cut by 5 bases and J by 9 bases, with 8 bases left in between. CDR1 is WNHNN and CDR2 is SYGVQD in the germline V gene (reference sequence). This TCR came from a person aged 70 to 80 with lung adenocarcinoma. The rearrangement uses TRBV10-1 and TRBJ2-1, with D perhaps TRBD2 (6 bases). Material for sequencing was FFPE adjacent normal lung tissue. The CDR3 protein is CASSWGGEQFF. The CDR3 region has the DNA TGCGCCAGCAGTTGGGGAGGTGAGCAGTTCTTC.